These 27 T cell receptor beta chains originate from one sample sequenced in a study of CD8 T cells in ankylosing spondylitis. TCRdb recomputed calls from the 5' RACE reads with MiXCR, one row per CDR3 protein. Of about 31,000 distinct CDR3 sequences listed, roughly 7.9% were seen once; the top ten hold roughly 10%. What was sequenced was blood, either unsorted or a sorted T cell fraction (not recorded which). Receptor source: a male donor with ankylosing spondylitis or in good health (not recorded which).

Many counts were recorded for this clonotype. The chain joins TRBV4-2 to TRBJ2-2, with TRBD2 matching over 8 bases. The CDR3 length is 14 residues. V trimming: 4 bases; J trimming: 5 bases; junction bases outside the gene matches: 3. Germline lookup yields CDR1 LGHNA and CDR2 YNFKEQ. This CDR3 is CASSPGLVTGELFF. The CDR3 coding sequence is TGTGCCAGCAGCCCGGGACTAGTTACCGGGGAGCTGTTTTTT.

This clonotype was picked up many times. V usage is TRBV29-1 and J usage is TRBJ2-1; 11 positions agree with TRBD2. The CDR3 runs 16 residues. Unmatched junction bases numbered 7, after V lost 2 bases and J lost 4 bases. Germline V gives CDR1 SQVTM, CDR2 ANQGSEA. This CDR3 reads CSVEMGSSGRYNEQFF. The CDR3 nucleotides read TGCAGCGTTGAAATGGGTTCTAGCGGGAGGTACAATGAGCAGTTCTTC.

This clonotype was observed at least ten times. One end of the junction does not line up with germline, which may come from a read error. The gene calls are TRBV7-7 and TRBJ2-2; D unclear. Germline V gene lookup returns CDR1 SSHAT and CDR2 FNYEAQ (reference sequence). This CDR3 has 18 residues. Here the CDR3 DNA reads TGTGCTAGCAGCTTAAATCCCCACGGCAGCCCGAACACCGGGGAGCTGTTTTTT. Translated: CASSLNPHGSPNTGELFF.

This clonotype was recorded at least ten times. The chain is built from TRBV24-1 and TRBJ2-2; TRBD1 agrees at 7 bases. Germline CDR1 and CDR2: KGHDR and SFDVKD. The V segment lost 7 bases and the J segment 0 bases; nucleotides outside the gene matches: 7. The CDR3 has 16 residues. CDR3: CATSDNQGANTGELFF. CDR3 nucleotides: TGTGCCACCAGCGATAACCAGGGGGCGAACACCGGGGAGCTGTTTTTT.

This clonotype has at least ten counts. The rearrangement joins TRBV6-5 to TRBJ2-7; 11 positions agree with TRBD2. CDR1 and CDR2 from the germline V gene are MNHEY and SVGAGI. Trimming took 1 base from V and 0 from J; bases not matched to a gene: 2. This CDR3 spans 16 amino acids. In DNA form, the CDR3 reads TGTGCCAGCAGTTACTTAGCGGGAGGGAGCTCCTACGAGCAGTACTTC. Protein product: CASSYLAGGSSYEQYF.

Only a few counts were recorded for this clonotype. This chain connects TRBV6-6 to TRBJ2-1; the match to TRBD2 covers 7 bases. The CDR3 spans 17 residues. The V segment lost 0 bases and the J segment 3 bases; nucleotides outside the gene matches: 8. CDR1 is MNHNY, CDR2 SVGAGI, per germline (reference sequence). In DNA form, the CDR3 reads TGTGCCAGCAGTTACTCAGGGTTAAGCGGGGTCTACAATGAGCAGTTCTTC. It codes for CASSYSGLSGVYNEQFF.

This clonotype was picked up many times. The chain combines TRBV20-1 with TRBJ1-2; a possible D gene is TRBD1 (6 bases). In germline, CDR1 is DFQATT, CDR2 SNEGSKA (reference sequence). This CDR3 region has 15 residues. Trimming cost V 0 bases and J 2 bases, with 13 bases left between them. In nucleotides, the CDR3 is TGCAGTGCTAGAGATAGGGCAGGGGAGAACTATGGCTACACCTTC. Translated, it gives CSARDRAGENYGYTF.

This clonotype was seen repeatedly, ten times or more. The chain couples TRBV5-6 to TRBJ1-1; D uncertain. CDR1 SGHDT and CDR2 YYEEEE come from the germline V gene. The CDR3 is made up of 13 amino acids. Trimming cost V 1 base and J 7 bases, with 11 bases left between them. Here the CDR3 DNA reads TGTGCCAGCAGCTTGTCCGTTGGGGATGAAGCTTTCTTT. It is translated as CASSLSVGDEAFF. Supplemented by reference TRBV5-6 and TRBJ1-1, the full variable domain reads DAGVTQSPTHLIKTRGQQVTLRCSPKSGHDTVSWYQQALGQGPQFIFQYYEEEERQRGNFPDRFSGHQFPNYSSELNVNALLLGDSALYLCASSLSVGDEAFFGQGTRLTVV.

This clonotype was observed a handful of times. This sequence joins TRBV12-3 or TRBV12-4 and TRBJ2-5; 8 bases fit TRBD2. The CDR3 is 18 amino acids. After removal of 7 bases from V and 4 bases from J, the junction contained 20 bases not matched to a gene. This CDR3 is CASNLLSGTRPSGETQYF. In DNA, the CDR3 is TGTGCCAGCAACCTCCTATCCGGGACTAGACCGTCGGGAGAGACCCAGTACTTC.

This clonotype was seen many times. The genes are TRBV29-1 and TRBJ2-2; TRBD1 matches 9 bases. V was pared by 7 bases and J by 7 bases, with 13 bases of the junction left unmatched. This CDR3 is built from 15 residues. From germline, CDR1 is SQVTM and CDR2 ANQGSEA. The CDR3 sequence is CSARTGTGSGGELFF. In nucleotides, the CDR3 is TGCAGCGCCAGGACCGGGACAGGGTCGGGCGGGGAGCTGTTTTTT.

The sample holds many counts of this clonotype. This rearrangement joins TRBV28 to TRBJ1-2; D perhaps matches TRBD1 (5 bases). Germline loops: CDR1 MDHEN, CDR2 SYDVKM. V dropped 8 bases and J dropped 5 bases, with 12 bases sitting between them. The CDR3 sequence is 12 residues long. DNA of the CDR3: TGTGCCAGCGGTTCGCCAGGGTATGGCTACACCTTC. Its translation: CASGSPGYGYTF.

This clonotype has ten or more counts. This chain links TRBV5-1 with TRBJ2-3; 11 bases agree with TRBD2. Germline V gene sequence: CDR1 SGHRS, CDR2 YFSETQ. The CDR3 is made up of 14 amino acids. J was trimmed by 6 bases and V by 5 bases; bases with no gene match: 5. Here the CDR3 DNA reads TGCGCCAGCAGTACGGGACTAGCGGCGGATACGCAGTATTTT. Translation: CASSTGLAADTQYF. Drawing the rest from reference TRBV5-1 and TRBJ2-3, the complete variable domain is KAGVTQTPRYLIKTRGQQVTLSCSPISGHRSVSWYQQTPGQGLQFLFEYFSETQRNKGNFPGRFSGRQFSNSRSEMNVSTLELGDSALYLCASSTGLAADTQYFGPGTRLTVL.

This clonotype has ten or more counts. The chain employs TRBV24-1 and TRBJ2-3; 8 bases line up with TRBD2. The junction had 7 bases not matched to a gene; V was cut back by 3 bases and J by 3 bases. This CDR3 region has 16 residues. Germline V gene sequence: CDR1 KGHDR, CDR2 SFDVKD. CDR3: CATSDASTSVTDTQYF. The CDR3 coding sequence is TGTGCCACCAGTGATGCATCGACTAGCGTTACAGATACGCAGTATTTT.

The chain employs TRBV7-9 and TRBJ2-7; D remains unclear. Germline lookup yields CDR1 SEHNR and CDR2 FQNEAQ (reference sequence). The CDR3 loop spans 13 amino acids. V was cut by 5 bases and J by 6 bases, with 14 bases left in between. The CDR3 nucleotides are TGTGCCAGCAGCCCCAACCTCGGCGGCGAGCAGTACTTC. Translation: CASSPNLGGEQYF.

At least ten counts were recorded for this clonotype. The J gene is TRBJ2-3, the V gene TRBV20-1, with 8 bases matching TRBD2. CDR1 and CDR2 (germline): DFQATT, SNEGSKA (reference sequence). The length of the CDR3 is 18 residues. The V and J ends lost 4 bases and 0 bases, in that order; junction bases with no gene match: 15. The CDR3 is CSATTRVVAGRSTDTQYF. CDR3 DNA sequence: TGCAGTGCTACCACCCGCGTGGTAGCGGGAAGGAGCACAGATACGCAGTATTTT.

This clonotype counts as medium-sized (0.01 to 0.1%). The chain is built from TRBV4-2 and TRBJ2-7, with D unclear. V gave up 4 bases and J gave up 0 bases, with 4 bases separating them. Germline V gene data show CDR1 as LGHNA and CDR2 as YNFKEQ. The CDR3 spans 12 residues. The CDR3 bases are TGTGCCAGCAGCCCAAACTCCTACGAGCAGTACTTC. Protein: CASSPNSYEQYF.

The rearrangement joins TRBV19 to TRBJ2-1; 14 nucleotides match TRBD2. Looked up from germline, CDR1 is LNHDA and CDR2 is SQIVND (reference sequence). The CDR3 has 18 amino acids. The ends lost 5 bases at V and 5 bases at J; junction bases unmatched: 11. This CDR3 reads CASSPGTSGRGRDNEQFF. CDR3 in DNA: TGTGCCAGTAGTCCCGGGACTAGCGGGAGAGGGCGCGACAATGAGCAGTTCTTC. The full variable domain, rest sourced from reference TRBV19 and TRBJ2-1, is DGGITQSPKYLFRKEGQNVTLSCEQNLNHDAMYWYRQDPGQGLRLIYYSQIVNDFQKGDIAEGYSVSREKKESFPLTVTSAQKNPTAFYLCASSPGTSGRGRDNEQFFGPGTRLTVL.

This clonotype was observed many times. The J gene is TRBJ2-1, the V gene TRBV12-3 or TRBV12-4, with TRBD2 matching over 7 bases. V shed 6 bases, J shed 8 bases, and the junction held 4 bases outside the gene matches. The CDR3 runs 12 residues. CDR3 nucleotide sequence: TGTGCCAGCAGCCGACTAGCCGATGAGCAGTTCTTC. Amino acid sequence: CASSRLADEQFF.

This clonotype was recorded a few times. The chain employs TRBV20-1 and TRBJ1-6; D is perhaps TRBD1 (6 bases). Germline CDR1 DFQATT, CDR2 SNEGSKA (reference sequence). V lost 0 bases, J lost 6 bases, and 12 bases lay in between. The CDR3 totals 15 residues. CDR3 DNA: TGCAGTGCTAGAGATATCGTACAGGGTAATTCACCCCTCCACTTT. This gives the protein CSARDIVQGNSPLHF.

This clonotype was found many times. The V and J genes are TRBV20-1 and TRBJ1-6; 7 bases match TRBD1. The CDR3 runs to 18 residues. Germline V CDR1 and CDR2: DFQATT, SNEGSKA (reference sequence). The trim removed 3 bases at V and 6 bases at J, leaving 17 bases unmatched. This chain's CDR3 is CSARVAPTGDVFNSPLHF. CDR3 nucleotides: TGCAGTGCTAGGGTGGCCCCCACAGGGGACGTCTTTAATTCACCCCTCCACTTT.

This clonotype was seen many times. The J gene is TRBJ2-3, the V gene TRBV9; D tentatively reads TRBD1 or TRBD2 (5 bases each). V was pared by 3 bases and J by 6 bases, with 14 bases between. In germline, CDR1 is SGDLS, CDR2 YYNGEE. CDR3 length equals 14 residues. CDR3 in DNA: TGTGCCAGCAGCGGGGGACGCGCTGTGGATACGCAGTATTTT. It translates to CASSGGRAVDTQYF.

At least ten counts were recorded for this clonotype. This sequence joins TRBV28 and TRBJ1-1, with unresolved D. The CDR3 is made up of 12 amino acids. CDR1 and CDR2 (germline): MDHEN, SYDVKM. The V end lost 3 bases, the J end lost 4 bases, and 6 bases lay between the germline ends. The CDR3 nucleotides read TGTGCCAGCAGTTTTTCCGGCACTGAAGCTTTCTTT. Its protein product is CASSFSGTEAFF.

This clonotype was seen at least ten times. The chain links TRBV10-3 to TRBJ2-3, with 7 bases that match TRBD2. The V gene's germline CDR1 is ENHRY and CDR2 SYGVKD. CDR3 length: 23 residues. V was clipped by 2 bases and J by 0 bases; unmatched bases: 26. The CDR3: CAISEPLTTTRERGLASTDTQYF. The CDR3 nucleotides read TGTGCCATCAGTGAGCCTCTGACCACGACGCGGGAGAGGGGATTAGCTAGCACAGATACGCAGTATTTT.

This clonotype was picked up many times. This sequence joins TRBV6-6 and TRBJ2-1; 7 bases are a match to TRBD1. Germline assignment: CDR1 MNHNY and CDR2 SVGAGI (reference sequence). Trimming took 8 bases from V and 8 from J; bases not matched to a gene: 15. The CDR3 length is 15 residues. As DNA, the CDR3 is TGTGCCAGCCGTTCCGAAGACAGGGTAGTAGATGAGCAGTTCTTC. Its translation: CASRSEDRVVDEQFF.

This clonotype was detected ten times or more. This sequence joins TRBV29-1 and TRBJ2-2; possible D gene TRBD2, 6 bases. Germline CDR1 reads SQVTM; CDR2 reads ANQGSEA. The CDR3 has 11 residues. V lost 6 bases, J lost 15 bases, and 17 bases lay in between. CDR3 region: CSVYEGGTVFF. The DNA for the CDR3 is TGCAGCGTCTACGAAGGAGGGACGGTGTTTTTT.

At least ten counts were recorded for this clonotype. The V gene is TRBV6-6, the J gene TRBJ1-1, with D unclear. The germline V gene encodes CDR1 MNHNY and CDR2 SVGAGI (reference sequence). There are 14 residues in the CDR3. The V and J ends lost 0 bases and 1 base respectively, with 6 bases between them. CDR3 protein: CASSYSSTNTEAFF. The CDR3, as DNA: TGTGCCAGCAGTTACTCGAGTACGAACACTGAAGCTTTCTTT.

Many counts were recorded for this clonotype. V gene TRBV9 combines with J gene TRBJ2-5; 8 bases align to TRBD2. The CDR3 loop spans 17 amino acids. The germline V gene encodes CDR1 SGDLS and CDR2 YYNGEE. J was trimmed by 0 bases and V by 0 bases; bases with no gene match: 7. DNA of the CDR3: TGTGCCAGCAGCGTAGACGGCGGTAGCGGGAACCAAGAGACCCAGTACTTC. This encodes CASSVDGGSGNQETQYF. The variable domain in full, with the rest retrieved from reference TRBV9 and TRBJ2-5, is DSGVTQTPKHLITATGQRVTLRCSPRSGDLSVYWYQQSLDQGLQFLIQYYNGEERAKGNILERFSAQQFPDLHSELNLSSLELGDSALYFCASSVDGGSGNQETQYFGPGTRLLVL.